Following are 2 T cell receptor beta chains from one sample sequenced in a study of shared clonotypes between healthy human individuals. Method: immunoSEQ multiplex PCR; TCRdb's copy keeps in-frame clones and lacks some. The data show about 1.5 million clones, approximately 98% seen once. Sample: naive CD4+ T cells sorted from blood. As for subset: CD45RA+ positively selected. The receptors were gathered from a man aged 25 to 45 in good health.

CDR3 bases: TGCGCCAGCAGCCAAGAGGGGAGAGGCGGGATCAGTCGCCATGGGTACGAGCAGTACTTC. This encodes CASSQEGRGGISRHGYEQYF. The chain carries TRBV4-1 and TRBJ2-7, with D possibly TRBD2 on 6 matching bases. This CDR3 spans 20 amino acids. V lost 0 bases, J lost 4 bases, and 28 bases lay in between. CDR1 and CDR2 from the germline V gene are MGHRA and YSYEKL.

The sample holds a few counts of this clone. V and J are TRBV5-1 and TRBJ1-4; no clear D. With 1 base removed from V and 7 bases from J, the gap between germline ends came to 8 bases. The CDR3 is made up of 13 amino acids. From germline, CDR1 is SGHRS and CDR2 YFSETQ. The CDR3: CASSLSPGEKLFF. The CDR3 DNA follows: TGCGCCAGCAGCTTGTCGCCGGGTGAAAAACTGTTTTTT. The full variable domain, completed using reference TRBV5-1 and TRBJ1-4, is KAGVTQTPRYLIKTRGQQVTLSCSPISGHRSVSWYQQTPGQGLQFLFEYFSETQRNKGNFPGRFSGRQFSNSRSEMNVSTLELGDSALYLCASSLSPGEKLFFGSGTQLSVL.